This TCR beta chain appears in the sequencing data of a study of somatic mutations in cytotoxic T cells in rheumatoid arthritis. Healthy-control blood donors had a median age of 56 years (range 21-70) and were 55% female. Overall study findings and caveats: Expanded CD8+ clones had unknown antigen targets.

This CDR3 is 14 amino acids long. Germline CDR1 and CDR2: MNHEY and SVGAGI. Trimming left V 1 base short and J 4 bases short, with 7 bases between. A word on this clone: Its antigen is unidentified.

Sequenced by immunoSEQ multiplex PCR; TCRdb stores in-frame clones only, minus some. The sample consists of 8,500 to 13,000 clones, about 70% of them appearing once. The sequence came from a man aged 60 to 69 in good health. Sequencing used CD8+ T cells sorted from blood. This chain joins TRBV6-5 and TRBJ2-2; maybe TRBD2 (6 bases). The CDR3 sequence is CASSYWEATGELFF. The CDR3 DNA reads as TGTGCCAGCAGTTACTGGGAGGCCACCGGGGAGCTGTTTTTT.